This TCR beta chain emerged from a study of blood T cell repertoires in COVID-19. Measured with immunoSEQ multiplex PCR; TCRdb has only the in-frame clones, and not every one. The sample includes fewer than 55,000 clones, roughly nine tenths of them seen just once. The receptor's source is a man of 80 years or more with active or convalescent COVID-19. Sequencing was done on a sample of peripheral blood.

This chain's CDR3 is CASGTSGNTGELFF. DNA of the CDR3: TGCGCCAGTGGGACTAGCGGAAACACCGGGGAGCTGTTTTTT. J is TRBJ2-2 and V is TRBV10-2; 11 nucleotides align to TRBD2. Trimming at V came to 9 bases and at J to 2 bases, leaving 2 bases not matched to a gene. The length of the CDR3 is 14 residues. The V gene's germline CDR1 is WSHSY and CDR2 SAAADI.